These T cell receptor beta chains were read from a single sample in a study of blood T cells in healthy people across ages. TCRdb re-called the 5' RACE reads with MiXCR, one entry per CDR3 protein. The sample yields approximately 810,000 distinct CDR3 sequences, 29% seen once. Material: blood. All receptors derive from an elderly woman in good health. Both conserved end residues are part of each CDR3. Fields, in order: CDR3 protein, V gene, CDR3 length.

CDR3 protein: CSARGAGAVRETQYF
V gene: TRBV20-1
CDR3 length: 15

CDR3 protein: CASSYSPGRGTEAFF
V gene: TRBV6-5
CDR3 length: 15

CDR3 protein: CASSQDKWETQYF
V gene: TRBV4-3
CDR3 length: 13

CDR3 protein: CASSYSGESSYNEQFF
V gene: TRBV6-5
CDR3 length: 16

CDR3 protein: CASSAPETYEQYF
V gene: TRBV6-5
CDR3 length: 13

CDR3 protein: CASRYQETSKNIQYF
V gene: TRBV6-2/TRBV6-3
CDR3 length: 15

CDR3 protein: CASSEGGTAETQYF
V gene: TRBV2
CDR3 length: 14

CDR3 protein: CASSPWTGSRSPPHF
V gene: TRBV3-1
CDR3 length: 15

CDR3 protein: CASRLAGTQETQYF
V gene: TRBV27
CDR3 length: 14

CDR3 protein: CASTSALIGGPYEQYF
V gene: TRBV27
CDR3 length: 16

CDR3 protein: CASGPGQGRTEAFF
V gene: TRBV12-3/TRBV12-4
CDR3 length: 14

CDR3 protein: CASSERLDRPNQPQHF
V gene: TRBV6-1
CDR3 length: 16

CDR3 protein: CASSPPRLLGRTRDTEAFF
V gene: TRBV18
CDR3 length: 19

CDR3 protein: CASSLALTGEDEKLFF
V gene: TRBV5-1
CDR3 length: 16

CDR3 protein: CASSPGGGKSNIQYF
V gene: TRBV7-2
CDR3 length: 15

CDR3 protein: CASSVLVNTEAFF
V gene: TRBV11-2
CDR3 length: 13

CDR3 protein: CAGSQLGEADTQYF
V gene: TRBV3-1
CDR3 length: 14

CDR3 protein: CASSLVVSQTTYEQYF
V gene: TRBV7-3
CDR3 length: 16

CDR3 protein: CASSPQGLPAGANVLTF
V gene: TRBV18
CDR3 length: 17

CDR3 protein: CASSGQVGYTF
V gene: TRBV5-5
CDR3 length: 11

CDR3 protein: CASGPGTDTQYF
V gene: TRBV6-5
CDR3 length: 12

CDR3 protein: CASSFGLAGGEYTGELFF
V gene: TRBV6-2/TRBV6-3
CDR3 length: 18

CDR3 protein: CASSSDRQNSPLHF
V gene: TRBV6-2/TRBV6-3
CDR3 length: 14

CDR3 protein: CASSSWGEQFF
V gene: TRBV19
CDR3 length: 11

CDR3 protein: CASTGYGPNTEAFF
V gene: TRBV27
CDR3 length: 14

CDR3 protein: CASSETSGGGVAKNIQYF
V gene: TRBV25-1
CDR3 length: 18

CDR3 protein: CAGSLGQGVIARPQHF
V gene: TRBV7-2
CDR3 length: 16

CDR3 protein: CASSKQPSNTEAFF
V gene: TRBV7-2
CDR3 length: 14

CDR3 protein: CASSADRGIVEKLFF
V gene: TRBV12-3/TRBV12-4
CDR3 length: 15

CDR3 protein: CASRSGSGAQYF
V gene: TRBV10-2
CDR3 length: 12

CDR3 protein: CASGTRAGGNNEQFF
V gene: TRBV9
CDR3 length: 15

CDR3 protein: CASRRGGLPEAFF
V gene: TRBV12-3/TRBV12-4
CDR3 length: 13

CDR3 protein: CASSPLGQGDIQYF
V gene: TRBV18
CDR3 length: 14

CDR3 protein: CASSTGAGIEQFF
V gene: TRBV5-1
CDR3 length: 13

CDR3 protein: CASGRGGIDQPRHF
V gene: TRBV27
CDR3 length: 14

CDR3 protein: CSASDQGSLNTEAFF
V gene: TRBV20-1
CDR3 length: 15

CDR3 protein: CASSLRGTRSYEQYF
V gene: TRBV28
CDR3 length: 15

CDR3 protein: CATSDPQGLEGGTQYF
V gene: TRBV24-1
CDR3 length: 16

CDR3 protein: CASSGGTENTEAFF
V gene: TRBV27
CDR3 length: 14

CDR3 protein: CASSRWGRKDNEQFF
V gene: TRBV7-9
CDR3 length: 15

CDR3 protein: CSVRTGGNQPQHF
V gene: TRBV29-1
CDR3 length: 13

CDR3 protein: CASSEVIYTQYF
V gene: TRBV2
CDR3 length: 12

CDR3 protein: CVSSSGAVGGKLFF
V gene: TRBV9
CDR3 length: 14

CDR3 protein: CASSFRDRGQGTQYF
V gene: TRBV7-9
CDR3 length: 15

CDR3 protein: CASTGAARQQFF
V gene: TRBV10-2
CDR3 length: 12

CDR3 protein: CASSFTSGRPEGFF
V gene: TRBV27
CDR3 length: 14

CDR3 protein: CAISARGPASYEQYF
V gene: TRBV10-3
CDR3 length: 15